This T cell receptor (beta chain) was recorded in a study of tumor-infiltrating lymphocytes in oesophageal squamous cell carcinoma. A single record per CDR3 protein comes from TCRdb applying MiXCR to the PCR reads. The data show about 23,000 distinct CDR3 sequences, about two fifths seen once. The germline gives CDR1 WNHNN, CDR2 SYGVQD (reference sequence). After removal of 5 bases from V and 2 bases from J, the junction contained 3 bases not matched to a gene. CDR3 length: 13 residues. This clonotype appeared many times. The sequence came from a male donor with esophageal squamous cell carcinoma. J is TRBJ2-7 and V is TRBV10-1, with 7 bases lining up with TRBD2. The specimen sequenced was esophageal tumor tissue. The CDR3 region has the DNA TGCGCCAGCAGTAACGGACTAGCCTACGAGCAGTACTTC. The encoded protein is CASSNGLAYEQYF.